These 13 T cell receptor beta chains were all obtained from the same sample, sequenced in a study of control samples from healthy donors and cancer patients. The repertoire was sequenced with immunoSEQ multiplex PCR; TCRdb's copy has only in-frame clones and lacks some. The table lists about 82,000 clones, just under 95% of them singletons. The sample was blood. The receptors stem from a woman aged 18-30 years in good health.

This clone was seen a few times. The CDR3 region is CASSSDRGRRAFF. Written as DNA, the CDR3 is TGTGCCAGCAGTTCAGACAGGGGGCGCAGAGCTTTCTTT. V and J are TRBV27 and TRBJ1-1; TRBD1 agrees at 10 bases. With V trimmed by 4 bases and J by 10 bases, 6 bases remained unmatched. Germline V gives CDR1 MNHEY, CDR2 SMNVEV (reference sequence). The CDR3 covers 13 residues.

The rearrangement links TRBV13 to TRBJ2-3; D is undetermined. CDR3 length: 14 amino acids. V was shortened by 1 base and J by 6 bases, with 11 bases between the two germline ends. Germline V CDR1 and CDR2: PRHDT, FYEKMQ (reference sequence). CDR3 in amino acids: CASSLADLGDTQYF. The CDR3 DNA follows: TGTGCCAGCAGCTTAGCGGACCTGGGGGATACGCAGTATTTT.

CDR3 sequence reads: CASSPPSLRFRINQDTDTQYF. The CDR3 nucleotides read TGTGCCAGCTCACCACCGAGTTTACGTTTTCGGATAAATCAGGACACAGATACGCAGTATTTT. The chain recombines TRBV18 with TRBJ2-3; the D is unclear. CDR1 and CDR2 from the germline V gene are KGHSH and LQKENI. Trimming cost V 0 bases and J 2 bases, with 27 bases left between them. CDR3 length: 21 residues.

V usage is TRBV9 and J usage is TRBJ2-1; D call uncertain. This CDR3 spans 14 amino acids. V lost 4 bases, J lost 10 bases, and 18 bases lay in between. Germline CDR1 reads SGDLS; CDR2 reads YYNGEE. CDR3 loop: CASSPTVELVEQFF. Written as DNA, the CDR3 is TGTGCCAGCAGCCCGACGGTTGAGCTCGTGGAGCAGTTCTTC. Full variable domain (rest looked up from reference TRBV9 and TRBJ2-1): DSGVTQTPKHLITATGQRVTLRCSPRSGDLSVYWYQQSLDQGLQFLIQYYNGEERAKGNILERFSAQQFPDLHSELNLSSLELGDSALYFCASSPTVELVEQFFGPGTRLTVL.

The count of this clone is one. The rearrangement joins TRBV5-1 to TRBJ2-3, with TRBD2 matching 10 bases. V lost 3 bases and J lost 4; bases outside the gene matches: 8. Germline CDR1 reads SGHRS; CDR2 reads YFSETQ. The CDR3 loop spans 16 amino acids. CDR3 loop: CASSWGLAFLSDTQYF. The CDR3 DNA follows: TGCGCCAGCAGCTGGGGACTAGCGTTCCTCTCAGATACGCAGTATTTT.

The chain recombines TRBV29-1 with TRBJ1-1; D gene uncertain. V was shortened by 3 bases and J by 6 bases, with 11 bases between the two germline ends. Germline CDR1 reads SQVTM; CDR2 reads ANQGSEA. CDR3 length: 12 residues. The CDR3 sequence: CSVDSGYSEAFF. The CDR3 bases are TGCAGCGTTGATTCGGGGTATTCTGAAGCTTTCTTT.

The CDR3 spells CSVDRGTEAFF. In DNA, the CDR3 is TGCAGCGTTGATAGGGGCACTGAAGCTTTCTTT. The rearrangement links TRBV29-1 to TRBJ1-1; TRBD1 is a possible D gene (5 bases). This CDR3 is 11 amino acids long. The germline V and J ends were trimmed by 3 bases and 4 bases, with 6 bases remaining between them. CDR1 and CDR2 from the germline V gene are SQVTM and ANQGSEA.

The chain uses TRBV6-1 and TRBJ1-5; 7 bases are a match to TRBD1. Germline CDR1 and CDR2: MNHNS and SASEGT. J was trimmed by 5 bases and V by 0 bases; bases with no gene match: 4. This CDR3 comprises 15 residues. CDR3 sequence reads: CASSEADRVDQPQHF. Written as DNA, the CDR3 is TGTGCCAGCAGTGAAGCTGACAGGGTTGATCAGCCCCAGCATTTT.

This chain connects TRBV10-3 to TRBJ2-6; 8 bases are shared with TRBD1. This CDR3 region has 19 residues. V was pared by 2 bases and J by 1 base, with 10 bases of the junction left unmatched. Per the germline V gene, CDR1 is ENHRY and CDR2 is SYGVKD. The CDR3, as DNA: TGTGCCATCAGTGAGGGACAGGGTCGTAAACTTTCTGGGGCCAACGTCCTGACTTTC. As protein: CAISEGQGRKLSGANVLTF.

V is TRBV29-1 and J is TRBJ2-7; D is undetermined. The V end lost 0 bases, the J end lost 3 bases, and 15 bases lay between the germline ends. The CDR3 extends over 15 amino acids. The germline gives CDR1 SQVTM, CDR2 ANQGSEA. The CDR3 sequence: CSVEDYAHPNYEQYF. Written as DNA, the CDR3 is TGCAGCGTTGAAGATTATGCCCACCCTAACTACGAGCAGTACTTC.

CDR3 in DNA: TGTGCCACCAGTGATTCGGGACAAAACAATCAGCCCCAGCATTTT. Residues: CATSDSGQNNQPQHF. The V and J genes are TRBV24-1 and TRBJ1-5; the D gene is possibly TRBD1 (6 bases). CDR1 KGHDR and CDR2 SFDVKD come from the germline V gene. The CDR3 runs 15 residues. V lost 2 bases to trimming and J lost 3 bases, with 10 bases between them.

The chain employs TRBV28 and TRBJ2-2; 7 nucleotides align to TRBD1. The CDR3 has 14 amino acids. The trim removed 7 bases at V and 2 bases at J, leaving 4 bases unmatched. CDR1 MDHEN and CDR2 SYDVKM come from the germline V gene. The CDR3, as DNA: TGTGCCAGCATCGCAGGGGGTAACACCGGGGAGCTGTTTTTT. Translation gives CASIAGGNTGELFF.

The chain employs TRBV12-3 or TRBV12-4 and TRBJ2-1; no clear D. V was trimmed by 3 bases and J by 8 bases, leaving 11 bases between them. This CDR3 spans 13 amino acids. Written as DNA, the CDR3 is TGTGCCAGCAGTTTTTTTACCTGGGATGAGCAGTTCTTC. It yields the protein CASSFFTWDEQFF.